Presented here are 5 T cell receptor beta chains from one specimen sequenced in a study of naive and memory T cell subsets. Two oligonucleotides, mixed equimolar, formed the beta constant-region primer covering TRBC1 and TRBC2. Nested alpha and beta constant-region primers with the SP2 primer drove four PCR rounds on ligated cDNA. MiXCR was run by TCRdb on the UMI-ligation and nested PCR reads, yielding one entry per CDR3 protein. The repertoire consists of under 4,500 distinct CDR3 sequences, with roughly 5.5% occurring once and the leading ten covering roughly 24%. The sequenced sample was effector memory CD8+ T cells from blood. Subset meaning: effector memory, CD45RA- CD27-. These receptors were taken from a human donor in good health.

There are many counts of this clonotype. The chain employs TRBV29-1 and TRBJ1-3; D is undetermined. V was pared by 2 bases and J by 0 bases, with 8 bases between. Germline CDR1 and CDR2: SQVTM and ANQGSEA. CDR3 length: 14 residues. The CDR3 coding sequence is TGCAGCGTTGAAATAGCGAACTCTGGAAACACCATATATTTT. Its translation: CSVEIANSGNTIYF.

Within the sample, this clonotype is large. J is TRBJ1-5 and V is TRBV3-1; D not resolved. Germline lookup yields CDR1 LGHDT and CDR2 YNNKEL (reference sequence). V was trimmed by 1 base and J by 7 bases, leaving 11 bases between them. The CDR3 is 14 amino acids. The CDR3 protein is CASSQGIEPQPQHF. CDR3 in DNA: TGTGCCAGCAGCCAAGGTATCGAGCCGCAGCCCCAGCATTTT.

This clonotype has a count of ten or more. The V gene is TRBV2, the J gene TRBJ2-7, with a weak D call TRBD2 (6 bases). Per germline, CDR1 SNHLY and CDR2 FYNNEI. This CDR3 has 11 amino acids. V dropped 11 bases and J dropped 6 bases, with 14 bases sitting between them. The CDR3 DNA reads TGTGCCCTAGGCGGGGCCGTCGAGCAGTACTTC. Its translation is CALGGAVEQYF. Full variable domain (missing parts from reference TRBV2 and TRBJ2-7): EPEVTQTPSHQVTQMGQEVILRCVPISNHLYFYWYRQILGQKVEFLVSFYNNEISEKSEIFDDQFSVERPDGSNFTLKIRSTKLEDSAMYFCALGGAVEQYFGPGTRLTVT.

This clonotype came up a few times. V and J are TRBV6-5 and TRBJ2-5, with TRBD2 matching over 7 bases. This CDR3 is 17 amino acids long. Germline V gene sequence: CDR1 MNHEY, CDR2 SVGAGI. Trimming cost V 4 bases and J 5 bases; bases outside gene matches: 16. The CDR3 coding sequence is TGTGCCAGCAGTTTTCTCGCGGGAGCGGGTAGGAGGGAGACCCAGTACTTC. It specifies CASSFLAGAGRRETQYF.

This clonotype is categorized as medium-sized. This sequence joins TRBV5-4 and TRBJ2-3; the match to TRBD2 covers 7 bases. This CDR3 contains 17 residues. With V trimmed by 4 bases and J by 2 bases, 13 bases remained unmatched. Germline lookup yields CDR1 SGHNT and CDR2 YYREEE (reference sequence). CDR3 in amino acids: CASSEDRDYRFTDTQYF. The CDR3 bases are TGTGCCAGCAGCGAGGACCGGGACTACCGATTCACAGATACGCAGTATTTT.